This is a list of T cell receptor beta chains from one sample in a study of blood T cell repertoires in COVID-19. Some clones are missing from TCRdb's copy, which holds only in-frame ones; the method was immunoSEQ multiplex PCR. This table has roughly 150,000 clones, around 90% appearing once. Sequencing was done on a sample of peripheral blood. The receptors were sampled from a man aged 50-60 years who had recovered from COVID-19. Both conserved end residues are part of each CDR3. The D gene is left open where the match is weak. Size tells how often a clone was seen (once, few, many) or the class of an expanded clone, and some rows leave it out.

size: once; V: TRBV2; length: 13; J: TRBJ1-3; D: NA; DNA: TGTGCCAGCAAGGGGGAATCTGGAAACACCATATATTTT; CDR3: CASKGESGNTIYF
size: NA; V: TRBV30; length: 15; J: TRBJ1-4; D: TRBD1; DNA: TGTGCCTGGAGTTCCCCGACAGGGCGAAATGAAAAACTGTTTTTT; CDR3: CAWSSPTGRNEKLFF
size: NA; V: TRBV2; length: 14; J: TRBJ1-2; D: NA; DNA: TGTGCCAGCTCGGTTACAGTCACTAACTATGGCTACACCTTC; CDR3: CASSVTVTNYGYTF
size: NA; V: TRBV9; length: 18; J: TRBJ2-2; D: TRBD2; DNA: TGTGCCAGCAGCGGCCGACTAGCGGGGAGACCTGGCACCGGGGAGCTGTTTTTT; CDR3: CASSGRLAGRPGTGELFF
size: once; V: TRBV28; length: 14; J: TRBJ2-2; D: TRBD2; DNA: TGTGCCACCCGACTAGCGGGGGGATCCGGGGAGCTGTTTTTT; CDR3: CATRLAGGSGELFF
size: NA; V: TRBV7-9; length: 15; J: TRBJ2-5; D: NA; DNA: TGTGCCAGCAGCTTAATAGGGTGGAGGCAAGAGACCCAGTACTTC; CDR3: CASSLIGWRQETQYF
size: NA; V: TRBV19; length: 13; J: TRBJ2-5; D: NA; DNA: TGTGCCAGTAGTAGAGACGGAGAAGAGACCCAGTACTTC; CDR3: CASSRDGEETQYF
size: NA; V: TRBV6-2/TRBV6-3; length: 15; J: TRBJ2-5; D: TRBD2; DNA: TGTGCCAGCAGCGTAGCCGGGACTAGGCAAGAGACCCAGTACTTC; CDR3: CASSVAGTRQETQYF
size: once; V: TRBV3-1/TRBV3-2; length: 18; J: TRBJ2-3; D: TRBD2; DNA: TGTGCCAGCAGCCAAGAGAGGCGACTAGCGGGAAGCACAGATACGCAGTATTTT; CDR3: CASSQERRLAGSTDTQYF
size: NA; V: TRBV1; length: 16; J: TRBJ1-5; D: NA; DNA: NA; CDR3: CTSSQVAGGSNQPQHF
size: NA; V: TRBV6-5; length: 13; J: TRBJ2-1; D: TRBD2; DNA: TGTGCCAGCAGTAGCGGGGAGTACAATGAGCAGTTCTTC; CDR3: CASSSGEYNEQFF
size: NA; V: TRBV11-2; length: 19; J: TRBJ2-7; D: TRBD1; DNA: TGTGCCAGCAGCCGTACTTCGGTAGCCCAGGGGGAAAGCTCCTACGAGCAGTACTTC; CDR3: CASSRTSVAQGESSYEQYF
size: NA; V: TRBV7-2; length: 16; J: TRBJ2-1; D: TRBD2; DNA: TGTGCCAGCAGCCTATTCGCGGGAGGGCGGGGCAATGAGCAGTTCTTC; CDR3: CASSLFAGGRGNEQFF
size: NA; V: TRBV7-9; length: 15; J: TRBJ1-2; D: NA; DNA: TGTGCCAGCAGCTTAGCGGAGGGTTTTAACTATGGCTACACCTTC; CDR3: CASSLAEGFNYGYTF
size: NA; V: TRBV5-1; length: 12; J: TRBJ2-7; D: NA; DNA: TGCGCCAGCAGCTCCCCCTCGTACGAGCAGTACTTC; CDR3: CASSSPSYEQYF
size: NA; V: TRBV28; length: 15; J: TRBJ1-2; D: NA; DNA: TGTGCCAGCAGTTTCCGCGGGGCTTCTAACTATGGCTACACCTTC; CDR3: CASSFRGASNYGYTF
size: NA; V: TRBV2; length: 14; J: TRBJ2-1; D: NA; DNA: TGTGCCAGCAGTGACCCACAGGGAAGGGATGAGCAGTTCTTC; CDR3: CASSDPQGRDEQFF
size: NA; V: TRBV4-1; length: 18; J: TRBJ2-6; D: TRBD1; DNA: TGCGCCAGCAGCCCTCGGACAGGGGGTTCGTCTGGGGCCAACGTCCTGACTTTC; CDR3: CASSPRTGGSSGANVLTF
size: NA; V: TRBV19; length: 15; J: TRBJ1-5; D: TRBD1; DNA: TGTGCCAGCCAGGACAGGGGGTCTGGCAATCAGCCCCAGCATTTT; CDR3: CASQDRGSGNQPQHF
size: once; V: TRBV5-4; length: 16; J: TRBJ2-2; D: TRBD2; DNA: TGTGCCAGCAGCCAGATAGGACTAGCGGGATCCGTCGAGCTGTTTTTT; CDR3: CASSQIGLAGSVELFF
size: NA; V: TRBV21-1; length: 15; J: TRBJ1-4; D: NA; DNA: TGTGCCAGCAGCAATAGGGGAGGGGTTCGAGAAAAACTGTTTTTT; CDR3: CASSNRGGVREKLFF
size: once; V: TRBV6-5; length: 14; J: TRBJ1-4; D: TRBD1; DNA: TGTGCCAGCAGCCCGGACAGGGCGGGTGAAAAACTGTTTTTT; CDR3: CASSPDRAGEKLFF
size: once; V: TRBV6-2/TRBV6-3; length: 12; J: TRBJ2-4; D: TRBD1; DNA: TGTGCCAGCAGTCCGACAGGGGGCCCTATGTACTTC; CDR3: CASSPTGGPMYF
size: NA; V: TRBV10-3; length: 14; J: TRBJ1-2; D: NA; DNA: TGTGCCATCCAGGCGGAGACAGCGACTGGGGGCTACACCTTC; CDR3: CAIQAETATGGYTF
size: NA; V: TRBV7-2; length: 12; J: TRBJ2-1; D: NA; DNA: TGTGCCAGCAGCTTAGGTAGGGGTGAGCAGTTCTTC; CDR3: CASSLGRGEQFF
size: NA; V: TRBV4-3; length: 16; J: TRBJ2-3; D: NA; DNA: TGCGCCAGCAGCCAAGATCAGGCATTTGGCACAGATACGCAGTATTTT; CDR3: CASSQDQAFGTDTQYF